The clone carrying this TCR beta chain was seen once. The antigen remains undetermined. Genomic DNA per cell subset filled all wells of several immunoSEQ plates. Profiled with immunoSEQ multiplex PCR; TCRdb holds only in-frame clones, not every one. The sample has about 1,800,000 clones, 85% to 95% seen once. The data originate from a study of shared clonotypes between healthy human individuals. For the study at large: Three plates were used per donor for CD4 naive, three for CD4 memory, two for CD8 naive and one for CD8 memory.

Per germline, CDR1 SEHNR and CDR2 FQNEAQ (reference sequence). Trimming took 5 bases from V and 4 from J, leaving 17 bases between them. This CDR3 contains 15 residues. Study-wide results and caveats: Non-shared clonotypes were found to have lower generation probabilities than the clonotypes that were shared by all four of the sorted-subset donors.

The naive CD8 fraction comprised CD45RO-negative cells positively selected for CCR7 and excluded terminally differentiated effector memory CD45RA+ cells. Every one of the donors was a Caucasian adult that lived in Nashville, Tennessee. Sequencing used naive CD8+ T cells sorted from blood. The receptor was derived from a man between 18 and 29 years old in good health. The chain recombines TRBV7-9 with TRBJ1-2; perhaps TRBD1 as D (5 bases). CDR3: CASSPRGSITYGYTF. In nucleotides, the CDR3 is TGTGCCAGCAGCCCGCGGGGGTCTATTACCTATGGCTACACCTTC. The full variable domain, in which reference TRBV7-9 and TRBJ1-2 provide the parts outside the CDR3, is DTGVSQNPRHKITKRGQNVTFRCDPISEHNRLYWYRQTLGQGPEFLTYFQNEAQLEKSRLLSDRFSAERPKGSFSTLEIQRTEQGDSAMYLCASSPRGSITYGYTFGSGTRLTVV.